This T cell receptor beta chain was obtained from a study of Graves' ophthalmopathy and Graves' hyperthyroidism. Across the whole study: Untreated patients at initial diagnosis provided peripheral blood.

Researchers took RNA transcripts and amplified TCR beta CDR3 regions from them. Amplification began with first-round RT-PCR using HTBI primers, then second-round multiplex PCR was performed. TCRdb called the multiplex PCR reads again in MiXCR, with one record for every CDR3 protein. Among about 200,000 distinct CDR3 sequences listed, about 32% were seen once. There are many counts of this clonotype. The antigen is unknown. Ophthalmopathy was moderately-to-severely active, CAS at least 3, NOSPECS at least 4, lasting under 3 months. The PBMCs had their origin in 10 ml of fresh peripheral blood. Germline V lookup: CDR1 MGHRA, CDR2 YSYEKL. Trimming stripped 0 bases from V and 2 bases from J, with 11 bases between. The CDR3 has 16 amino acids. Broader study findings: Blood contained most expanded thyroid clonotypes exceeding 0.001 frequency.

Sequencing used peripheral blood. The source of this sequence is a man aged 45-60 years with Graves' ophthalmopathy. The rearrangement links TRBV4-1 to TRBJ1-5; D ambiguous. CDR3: CASSQDPGSGNQPQHF. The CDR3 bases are TGCGCCAGCAGCCAAGATCCAGGAAGTGGCAATCAGCCCCAGCATTTT.